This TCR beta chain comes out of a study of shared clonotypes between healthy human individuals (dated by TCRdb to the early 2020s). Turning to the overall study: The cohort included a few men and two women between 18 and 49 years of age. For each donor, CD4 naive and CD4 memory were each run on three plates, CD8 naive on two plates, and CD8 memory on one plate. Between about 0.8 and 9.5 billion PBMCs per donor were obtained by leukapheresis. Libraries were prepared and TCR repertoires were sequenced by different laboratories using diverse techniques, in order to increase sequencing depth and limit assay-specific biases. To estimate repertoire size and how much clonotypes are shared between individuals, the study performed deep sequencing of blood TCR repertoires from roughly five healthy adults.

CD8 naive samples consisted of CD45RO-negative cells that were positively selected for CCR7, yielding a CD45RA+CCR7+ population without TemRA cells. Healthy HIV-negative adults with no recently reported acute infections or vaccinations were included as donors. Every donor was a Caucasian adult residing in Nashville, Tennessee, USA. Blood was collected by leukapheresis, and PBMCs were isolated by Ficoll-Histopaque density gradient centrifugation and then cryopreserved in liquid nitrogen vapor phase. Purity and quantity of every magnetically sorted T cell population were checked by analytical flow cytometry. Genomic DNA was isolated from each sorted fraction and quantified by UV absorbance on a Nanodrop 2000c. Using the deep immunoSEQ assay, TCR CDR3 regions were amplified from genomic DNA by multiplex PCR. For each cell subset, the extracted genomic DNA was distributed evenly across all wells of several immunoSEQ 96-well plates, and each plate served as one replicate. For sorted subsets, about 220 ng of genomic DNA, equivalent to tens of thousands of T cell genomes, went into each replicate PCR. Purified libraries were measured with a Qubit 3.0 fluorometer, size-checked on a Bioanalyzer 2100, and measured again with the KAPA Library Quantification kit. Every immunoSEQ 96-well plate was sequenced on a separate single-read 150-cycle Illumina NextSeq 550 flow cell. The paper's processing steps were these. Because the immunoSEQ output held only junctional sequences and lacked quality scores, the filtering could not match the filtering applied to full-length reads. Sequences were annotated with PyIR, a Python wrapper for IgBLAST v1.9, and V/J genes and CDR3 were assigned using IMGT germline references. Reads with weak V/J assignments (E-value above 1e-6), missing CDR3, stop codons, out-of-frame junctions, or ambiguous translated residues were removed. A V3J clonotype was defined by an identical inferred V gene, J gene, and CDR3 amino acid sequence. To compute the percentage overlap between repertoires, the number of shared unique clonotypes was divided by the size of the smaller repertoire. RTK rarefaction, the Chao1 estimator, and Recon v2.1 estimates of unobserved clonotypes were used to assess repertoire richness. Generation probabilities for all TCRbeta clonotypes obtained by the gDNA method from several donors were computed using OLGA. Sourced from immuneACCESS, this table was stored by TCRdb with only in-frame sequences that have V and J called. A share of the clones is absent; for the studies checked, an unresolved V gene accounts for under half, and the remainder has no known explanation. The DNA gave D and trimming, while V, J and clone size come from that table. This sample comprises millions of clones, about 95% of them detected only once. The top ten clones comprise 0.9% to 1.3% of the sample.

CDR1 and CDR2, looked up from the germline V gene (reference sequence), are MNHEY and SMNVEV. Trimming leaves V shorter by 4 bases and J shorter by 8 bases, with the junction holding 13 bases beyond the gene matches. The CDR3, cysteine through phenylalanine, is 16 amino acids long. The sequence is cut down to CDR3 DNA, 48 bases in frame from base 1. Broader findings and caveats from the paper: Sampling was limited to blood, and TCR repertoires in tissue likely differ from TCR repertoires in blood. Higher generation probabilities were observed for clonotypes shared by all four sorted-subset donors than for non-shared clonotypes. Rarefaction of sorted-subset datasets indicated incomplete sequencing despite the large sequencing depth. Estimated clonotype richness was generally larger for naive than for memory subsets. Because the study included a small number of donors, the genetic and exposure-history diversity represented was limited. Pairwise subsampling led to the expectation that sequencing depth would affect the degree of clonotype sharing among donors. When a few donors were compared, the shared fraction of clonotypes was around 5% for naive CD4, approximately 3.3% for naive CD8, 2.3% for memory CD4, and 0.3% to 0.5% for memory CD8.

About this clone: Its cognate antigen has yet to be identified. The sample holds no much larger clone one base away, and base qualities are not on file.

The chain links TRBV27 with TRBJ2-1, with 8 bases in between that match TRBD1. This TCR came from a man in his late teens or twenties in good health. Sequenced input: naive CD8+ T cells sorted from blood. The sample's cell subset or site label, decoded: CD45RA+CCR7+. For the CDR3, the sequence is CASSYLTGAREDEQFF. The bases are TGTGCCAGCAGTTATCTGACAGGGGCGAGGGAGGATGAGCAGTTCTTC.